This T cell receptor (beta chain) originates from a study of T cells after yellow fever vaccination. Each CDR3 protein gets one entry after TCRdb re-called the 5' RACE reads with MiXCR. The table shows under 250,000 distinct CDR3 sequences, with about 7.1% occurring only once. The material was CD4+ T cells sorted from PBMCs, obtained 15 days after the yellow fever booster vaccination. This TCR derives from a man in his thirties or forties who received the YFV17D yellow fever vaccine.

The CDR3 is CASSQTWSSYEQYF. In nucleotides, the CDR3 is TGTGCCAGCAGCCAAACGTGGAGCTCCTACGAGCAGTACTTC. This chain uses TRBV3-1 with TRBJ2-7; the D is unclear. The CDR3 has 14 residues. From germline, CDR1 is LGHDT and CDR2 YNNKEL (reference sequence). Trimming took off 2 bases at V and 0 bases at J, with 8 bases between the two ends.